This TCR beta chain emerged from a study of blood T cell repertoires in COVID-19. Turning to the study itself: Specimens from acute and convalescent COVID-19 originated in the United States, Italy and Spain.

Concerning this clone: This same CDR3 is encoded by further DNA sequences in the sample.

V lost 3 bases to trimming and J lost 2 bases; unmatched junction nucleotides: 1. Germline loops: CDR1 KGHSH, CDR2 LQKENI. The CDR3 contains 13 residues. Here immunoSEQ multiplex PCR was the method, and the copy in TCRdb shows in-frame clones only, minus some. Of some 370,000 clones listed, 90% are singletons. The chain is built from TRBV18 and TRBJ2-7; 7 bases are a match to TRBD1. The sequence derives from a man between 18 and 29 years old with active or convalescent COVID-19. The sample comprised peripheral blood. CDR3 sequence reads: CASSPTGTYEQYF. In nucleotides, the CDR3 is TGTGCCAGCTCACCGACAGGGACCTACGAGCAGTACTTC.